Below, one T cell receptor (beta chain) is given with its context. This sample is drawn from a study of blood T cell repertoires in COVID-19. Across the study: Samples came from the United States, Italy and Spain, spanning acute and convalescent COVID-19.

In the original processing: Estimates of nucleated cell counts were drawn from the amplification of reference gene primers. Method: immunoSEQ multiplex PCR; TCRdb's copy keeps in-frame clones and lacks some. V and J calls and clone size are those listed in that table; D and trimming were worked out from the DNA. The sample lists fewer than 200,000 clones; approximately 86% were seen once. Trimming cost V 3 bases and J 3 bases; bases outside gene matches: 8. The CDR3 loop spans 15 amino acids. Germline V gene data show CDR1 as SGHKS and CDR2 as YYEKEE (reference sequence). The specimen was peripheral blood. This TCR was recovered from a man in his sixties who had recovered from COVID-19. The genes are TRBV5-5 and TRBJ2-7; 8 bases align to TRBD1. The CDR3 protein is CASSSQGAGLYEQYF. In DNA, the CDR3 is TGTGCCAGCAGCTCTCAGGGGGCTGGACTCTACGAGCAGTACTTC.